These 2 T cell receptor beta chains were all obtained from the same sample, sequenced in a study of shared clonotypes between healthy human individuals. Generated by immunoSEQ multiplex PCR, the TCRdb table keeps only in-frame clones and is missing some. The table lists 800,000 or so clones, about 97% of them singletons. Positive CCR7 selection of CD45RO-negative cells yielded the naive CD8 cells, and terminally differentiated effector memory CD45RA+ cells were excluded. Sequenced: naive CD8+ T cells sorted from blood. The origin of the receptors is a man younger than 40 in good health.

The chain joins TRBV19 to TRBJ2-1, with TRBD1 as a possible D gene (5 bases). This CDR3 is built from 13 residues. Trimming shortened V by 6 bases and J by 4 bases, and 10 bases separated the two germline ends. CDR1 is LNHDA, CDR2 SQIVND, per germline (reference sequence). This CDR3 is CASRGESYNEQFF. The CDR3 nucleotides are TGTGCCAGTAGAGGGGAAAGTTACAATGAGCAGTTCTTC. Looking up the rest from reference TRBV19 and TRBJ2-1 gives the full variable domain: DGGITQSPKYLFRKEGQNVTLSCEQNLNHDAMYWYRQDPGQGLRLIYYSQIVNDFQKGDIAEGYSVSREKKESFPLTVTSAQKNPTAFYLCASRGESYNEQFFGPGTRLTVL.

Remarks on this clone: Other DNA sequences in the same sample also yield this CDR3. The chain couples TRBV7-9 to TRBJ1-1, with D possibly TRBD1 on 5 matching bases. Germline-derived CDR1 and CDR2 are SEHNR and FQNEAQ (reference sequence). The CDR3 extends over 13 amino acids. V lost 4 bases to trimming and J lost 1 base, with 7 bases between them. CDR3 nucleotides: TGTGCCAGCAGCTCTCAGGGGAACACTGAAGCTTTCTTT. It specifies CASSSQGNTEAFF.